This T cell receptor beta chain was sequenced for a study of T-cell memory formation after mild COVID-19. Study outcomes and limitations: Second-wave clones reaching peak frequency on day 37 lacked confirmed SARS-CoV-2 specificity.

As regards this clonotype: Its target is not known.

TCRdb reprocessed the 5' RACE reads with MiXCR, giving one entry per CDR3 protein. The sample lists around 450,000 distinct CDR3 sequences, approximately 20% occurring once. Germline V lookup: CDR1 MNHEY, CDR2 SMNVEV (reference sequence). V lost 6 bases and J 2 bases, leaving 8 bases between the germline ends. The CDR3 has 13 amino acids. The sample comprised PBMCs or a T cell subset sorted from them (not recorded which). The clonotype was recovered from an adult woman who had mild COVID-19 (a few samples of this study predate the infection). Cell type and time point are not known. The chain couples TRBV27 to TRBJ2-1; D is perhaps TRBD1 (6 bases). The CDR3 here is CASRQGPYNEQFF. As DNA, the CDR3 is TGTGCCAGCAGACAGGGTCCCTACAATGAGCAGTTCTTC.